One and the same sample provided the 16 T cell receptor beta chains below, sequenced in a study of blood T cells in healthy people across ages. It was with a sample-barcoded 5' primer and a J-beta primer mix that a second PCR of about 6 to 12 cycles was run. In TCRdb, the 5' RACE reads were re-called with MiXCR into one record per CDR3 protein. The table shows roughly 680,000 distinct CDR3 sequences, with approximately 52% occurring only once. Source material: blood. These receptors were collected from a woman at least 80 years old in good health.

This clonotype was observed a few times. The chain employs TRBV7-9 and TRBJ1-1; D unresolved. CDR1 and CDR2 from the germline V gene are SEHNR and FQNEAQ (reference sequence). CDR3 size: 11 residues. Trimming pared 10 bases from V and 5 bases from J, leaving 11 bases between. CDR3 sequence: CAIDRTTEAFF. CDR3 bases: TGTGCCATCGATAGGACGACTGAAGCTTTCTTT.

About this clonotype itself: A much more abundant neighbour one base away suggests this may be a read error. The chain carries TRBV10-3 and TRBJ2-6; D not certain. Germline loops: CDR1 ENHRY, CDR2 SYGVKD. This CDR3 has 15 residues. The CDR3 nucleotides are TGTGCCGTCAGTGGTTTTTATGCTGGGGCCAACGTCCTGACTTTC. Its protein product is CAVSGFYAGANVLTF.

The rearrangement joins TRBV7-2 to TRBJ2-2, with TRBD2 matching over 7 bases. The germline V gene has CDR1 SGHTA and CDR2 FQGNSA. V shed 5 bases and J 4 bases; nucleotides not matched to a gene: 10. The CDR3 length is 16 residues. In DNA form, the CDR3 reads TGTGCCAGCAGCCCCCGACGGGACTACCGCACCGGGGAGCTGTTTTTT. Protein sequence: CASSPRRDYRTGELFF.

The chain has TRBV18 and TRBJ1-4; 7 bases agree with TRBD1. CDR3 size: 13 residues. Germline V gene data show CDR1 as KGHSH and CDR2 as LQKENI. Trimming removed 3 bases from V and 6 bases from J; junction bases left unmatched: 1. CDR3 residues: CASSPQGDEKLFF. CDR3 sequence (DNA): TGTGCCAGCTCACCCCAGGGGGATGAAAAACTGTTTTTT. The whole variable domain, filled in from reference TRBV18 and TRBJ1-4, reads NAGVMQNPRHLVRRRGQEARLRCSPMKGHSHVYWYRQLPEEGLKFMVYLQKENIIDESGMPKERFSAEFPKEGPSILRIQQVVRGDSAAYFCASSPQGDEKLFFGSGTQLSVL.

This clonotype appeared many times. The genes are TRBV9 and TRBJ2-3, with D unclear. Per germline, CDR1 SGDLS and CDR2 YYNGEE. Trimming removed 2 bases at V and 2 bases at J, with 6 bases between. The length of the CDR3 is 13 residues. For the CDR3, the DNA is TGTGCCAGCAGCGTTCAAATCACAGATACGCAGTATTTT. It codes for CASSVQITDTQYF. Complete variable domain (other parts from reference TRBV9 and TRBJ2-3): DSGVTQTPKHLITATGQRVTLRCSPRSGDLSVYWYQQSLDQGLQFLIQYYNGEERAKGNILERFSAQQFPDLHSELNLSSLELGDSALYFCASSVQITDTQYFGPGTRLTVL.

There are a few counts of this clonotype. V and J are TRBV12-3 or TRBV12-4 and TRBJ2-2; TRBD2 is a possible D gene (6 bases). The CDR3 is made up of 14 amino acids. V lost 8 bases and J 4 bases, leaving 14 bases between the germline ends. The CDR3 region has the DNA TGTGCCAGCGTCTGGGGGGAGACCACCGGGGAGCTGTTTTTT. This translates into CASVWGETTGELFF.

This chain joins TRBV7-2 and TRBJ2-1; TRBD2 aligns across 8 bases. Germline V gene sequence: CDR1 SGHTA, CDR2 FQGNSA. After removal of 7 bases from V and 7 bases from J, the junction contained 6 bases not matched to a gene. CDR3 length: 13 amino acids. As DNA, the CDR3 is TGTGCCAGCAAAGTTCGACTAGCGAATGAGCAGTTCTTC. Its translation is CASKVRLANEQFF.

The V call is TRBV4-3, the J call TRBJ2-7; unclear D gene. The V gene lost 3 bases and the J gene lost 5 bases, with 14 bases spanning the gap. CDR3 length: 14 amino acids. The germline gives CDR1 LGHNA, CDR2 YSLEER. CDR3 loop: CASSQGNLRDEQYF. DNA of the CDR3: TGCGCCAGCAGCCAGGGGAACCTGAGAGACGAGCAGTACTTC.

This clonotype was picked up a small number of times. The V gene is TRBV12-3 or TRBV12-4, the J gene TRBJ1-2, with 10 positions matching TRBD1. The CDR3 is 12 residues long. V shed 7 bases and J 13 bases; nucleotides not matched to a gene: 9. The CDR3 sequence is CASNPGQGPGTF. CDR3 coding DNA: TGTGCCAGCAATCCGGGACAGGGGCCGGGCACCTTC.

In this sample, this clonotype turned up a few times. The CDR3 loop is CASRPGHRGFNQPQHF. In DNA, the CDR3 is TGTGCCAGCAGACCCGGCCACAGGGGGTTCAATCAGCCCCAGCATTTT. The chain joins TRBV2 to TRBJ1-5; 8 nucleotides line up with TRBD1. V trimming: 6 bases; J trimming: 3 bases; junction bases outside the gene matches: 10. CDR3 length: 16 amino acids. CDR1 and CDR2 (germline): SNHLY, FYNNEI.

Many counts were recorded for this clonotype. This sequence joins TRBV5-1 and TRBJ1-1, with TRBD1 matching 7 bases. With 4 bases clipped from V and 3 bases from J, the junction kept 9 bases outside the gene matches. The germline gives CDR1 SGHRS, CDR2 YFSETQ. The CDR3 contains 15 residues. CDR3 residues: CASSARTGPDTEAFF. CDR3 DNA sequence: TGCGCCAGCAGCGCCAGGACAGGCCCCGACACTGAAGCTTTCTTT.

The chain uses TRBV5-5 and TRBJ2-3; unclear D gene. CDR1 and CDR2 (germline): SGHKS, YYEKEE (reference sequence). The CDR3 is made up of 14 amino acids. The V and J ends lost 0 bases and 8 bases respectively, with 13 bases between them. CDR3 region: CASSLAQPTTTQYF. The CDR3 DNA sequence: TGTGCCAGCAGCTTGGCGCAACCGACGACTACGCAGTATTTT.

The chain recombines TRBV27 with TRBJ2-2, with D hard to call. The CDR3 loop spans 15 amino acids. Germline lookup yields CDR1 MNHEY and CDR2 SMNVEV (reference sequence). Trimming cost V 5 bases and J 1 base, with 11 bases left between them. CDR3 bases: TGTGCCAGCAGTAAATTAGCCGGGAACACCGGGGAGCTGTTTTTT. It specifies CASSKLAGNTGELFF.

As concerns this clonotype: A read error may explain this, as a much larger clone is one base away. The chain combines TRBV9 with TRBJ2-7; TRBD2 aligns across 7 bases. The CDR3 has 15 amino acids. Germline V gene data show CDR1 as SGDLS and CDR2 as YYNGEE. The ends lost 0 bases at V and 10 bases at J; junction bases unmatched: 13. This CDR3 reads CASSVAQLAKEAQYF. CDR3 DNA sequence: TGTGCCAGCAGCGTAGCTCAACTAGCGAAAGAGGCCCAGTACTTC. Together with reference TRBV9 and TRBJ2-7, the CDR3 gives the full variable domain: DSGVTQTPKHLITATGQRVTLRCSPRSGDLSVYWYQQSLDQGLQFLIQYYNGEERAKGNILERFSAQQFPDLHSELNLSSLELGDSALYFCASSVAQLAKEAQYFGPGTRLTVT.

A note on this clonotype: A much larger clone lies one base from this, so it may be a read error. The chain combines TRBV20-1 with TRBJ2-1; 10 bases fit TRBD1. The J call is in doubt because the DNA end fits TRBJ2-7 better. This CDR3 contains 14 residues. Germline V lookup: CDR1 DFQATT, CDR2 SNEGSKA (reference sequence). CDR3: CSANRDRGYNEQYF. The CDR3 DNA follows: TGCAGTGCGAACCGGGACAGGGGCTACAATGAGCAGTACTTC.

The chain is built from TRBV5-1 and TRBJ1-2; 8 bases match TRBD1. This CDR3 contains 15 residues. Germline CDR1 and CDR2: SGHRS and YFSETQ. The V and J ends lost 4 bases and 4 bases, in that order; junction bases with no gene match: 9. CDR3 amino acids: CASSAYAGGPYGYTF. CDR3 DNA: TGCGCCAGCAGCGCCTACGCAGGGGGCCCCTATGGCTACACCTTC.